The rows below give T cell receptor beta chains drawn from one sample of a study of blood T cells in healthy people across ages. TCRdb ran MiXCR on the 5' RACE reads and lists one entry per CDR3 protein. This sample has 1,500,000 or so distinct CDR3 sequences, with almost 60% found just once. Material for sequencing was blood. These receptors all come from a young man in good health. CDR3s include the opening cysteine and the closing phenylalanine or tryptophan. A D gene is named only where the DNA matches it firmly. Expanded clones are given a class, and other clones once, few, many or no size at all.

d_call,clone_size,v_call,j_call,cdr3_nt,cdr3_aa
NA,NA,TRBV10-2,TRBJ2-4,TGCGCCAGCAGTGCTATCGGTTTTTCCGCTCCAGGGTCAAACATTCAGTACTTC,CASSAIGFSAPGSNIQYF
NA,NA,TRBV7-6,TRBJ1-4,TGTGCCAGCAGCTTCACGCGGGGTAGTGGCGAAAAACTGTTTTTT,CASSFTRGSGEKLFF
NA,NA,TRBV10-3,TRBJ1-1,TGTGCCATCAGTTACCGGGACGATCGACTTGAAGCTTTCTTT,CAISYRDDRLEAFF
TRBD2,NA,TRBV3-1,TRBJ2-7,TGTGCCAGCAGCCAAAAGCGGGAGCTCTCCTACGAGCAGTACTTC,CASSQKRELSYEQYF
TRBD1,NA,TRBV20-1,TRBJ1-6,TGCAGTGCTAGACAGGGGGTTACAGACTCACCCCTCCACTTT,CSARQGVTDSPLHF
NA,NA,TRBV3-1,TRBJ1-1,TGTGCCAGCAGCCCCGAAAAGATAACGACAGGCCCAAACACTGAAGCTTTCTTT,CASSPEKITTGPNTEAFF
TRBD1,NA,TRBV18,TRBJ1-2,TGTGCCAGCTCACCTCCTGGGACAGACCAGAGGGGCTACACCTTC,CASSPPGTDQRGYTF
NA,NA,TRBV6-2/TRBV6-3,TRBJ2-3,TGTGCCAGCAGTTACGAATTAATACGAACAGATACGCAGTATTTT,CASSYELIRTDTQYF
NA,few,TRBV24-1,TRBJ2-3,TGTGCCACCAGTGATCCGGGCGACACAGATACGCAGTATTTT,CATSDPGDTDTQYF
NA,NA,TRBV9,TRBJ1-2,TGTGCCAGCAGCCCGGCCAGGGGCGGCTACACCTTC,CASSPARGGYTF
NA,NA,TRBV29-1,TRBJ1-4,TGCAGCGTTGGGACCCGGGGGGCCTCTAATGAAAAACTGTTTTTT,CSVGTRGASNEKLFF
TRBD1,NA,TRBV7-9,TRBJ1-5,TGTGCCAGCAGCTCGTCCGAGACAGGGGGTACGCCCCAGCATTTT,CASSSSETGGTPQHF
NA,NA,TRBV20-1,TRBJ2-3,TGCAGTGCCCTTTACCCTAGCACAGATACGCAGTATTTT,CSALYPSTDTQYF
NA,few,TRBV15,TRBJ2-3,TGTGCCACCAGCAGAGTTTCTAACCGGGACAAGCCTACAGATACGCAGTATTTT,CATSRVSNRDKPTDTQYF
TRBD1,NA,TRBV4-1,TRBJ2-7,TGCGCCAGCAGCCGTTTGACAGGGAGCTCCTACGAGCAGTACTTC,CASSRLTGSSYEQYF
NA,NA,TRBV7-9,TRBJ1-4,TGTGCCAGCAGCTCCCGGGACCGGGACGAACTGTTTTTT,CASSSRDRDELFF
TRBD1,few,TRBV25-1,TRBJ2-3,TGTGCCAGCAGTGGGGACAGCACTAGCACAGATACGCAGTATTTT,CASSGDSTSTDTQYF